This TCR beta chain appears in the sequencing data of a study of blood T cell repertoires in COVID-19. Study as a whole: Whether acute or convalescent, the COVID-19 samples came from the United States, Italy and Spain. Sample material is recorded as cDNA or gDNA derived from T cells, B-cell-depleted T cells, or PBMCs.

How the authors handled the data: For nucleated cells, counts were estimated from reference gene primer amplification. The method was immunoSEQ multiplex PCR; TCRdb's version includes in-frame clones alone and lacks a portion of them. Clone size and the V and J calls come from that table; the DNA yielded D and trimming. The profile shows approximately 200,000 clones, 88% of them singletons. The CDR3 has 15 amino acids. The germline gives CDR1 SGHNT, CDR2 YENEEA. Trimming took 5 bases from V and 3 from J; bases not matched to a gene: 5. The TCR originated in a woman aged 25-40 years with acute or convalescent COVID-19. The rearrangement joins TRBV11-3 to TRBJ2-3; TRBD1 matches at 10 bases. Sequenced material: peripheral blood. In DNA form, the CDR3 reads TGTGCCAGCAGCCGCCCGGGACAGGGGACAGATACGCAGTATTTT. The encoded protein is CASSRPGQGTDTQYF.